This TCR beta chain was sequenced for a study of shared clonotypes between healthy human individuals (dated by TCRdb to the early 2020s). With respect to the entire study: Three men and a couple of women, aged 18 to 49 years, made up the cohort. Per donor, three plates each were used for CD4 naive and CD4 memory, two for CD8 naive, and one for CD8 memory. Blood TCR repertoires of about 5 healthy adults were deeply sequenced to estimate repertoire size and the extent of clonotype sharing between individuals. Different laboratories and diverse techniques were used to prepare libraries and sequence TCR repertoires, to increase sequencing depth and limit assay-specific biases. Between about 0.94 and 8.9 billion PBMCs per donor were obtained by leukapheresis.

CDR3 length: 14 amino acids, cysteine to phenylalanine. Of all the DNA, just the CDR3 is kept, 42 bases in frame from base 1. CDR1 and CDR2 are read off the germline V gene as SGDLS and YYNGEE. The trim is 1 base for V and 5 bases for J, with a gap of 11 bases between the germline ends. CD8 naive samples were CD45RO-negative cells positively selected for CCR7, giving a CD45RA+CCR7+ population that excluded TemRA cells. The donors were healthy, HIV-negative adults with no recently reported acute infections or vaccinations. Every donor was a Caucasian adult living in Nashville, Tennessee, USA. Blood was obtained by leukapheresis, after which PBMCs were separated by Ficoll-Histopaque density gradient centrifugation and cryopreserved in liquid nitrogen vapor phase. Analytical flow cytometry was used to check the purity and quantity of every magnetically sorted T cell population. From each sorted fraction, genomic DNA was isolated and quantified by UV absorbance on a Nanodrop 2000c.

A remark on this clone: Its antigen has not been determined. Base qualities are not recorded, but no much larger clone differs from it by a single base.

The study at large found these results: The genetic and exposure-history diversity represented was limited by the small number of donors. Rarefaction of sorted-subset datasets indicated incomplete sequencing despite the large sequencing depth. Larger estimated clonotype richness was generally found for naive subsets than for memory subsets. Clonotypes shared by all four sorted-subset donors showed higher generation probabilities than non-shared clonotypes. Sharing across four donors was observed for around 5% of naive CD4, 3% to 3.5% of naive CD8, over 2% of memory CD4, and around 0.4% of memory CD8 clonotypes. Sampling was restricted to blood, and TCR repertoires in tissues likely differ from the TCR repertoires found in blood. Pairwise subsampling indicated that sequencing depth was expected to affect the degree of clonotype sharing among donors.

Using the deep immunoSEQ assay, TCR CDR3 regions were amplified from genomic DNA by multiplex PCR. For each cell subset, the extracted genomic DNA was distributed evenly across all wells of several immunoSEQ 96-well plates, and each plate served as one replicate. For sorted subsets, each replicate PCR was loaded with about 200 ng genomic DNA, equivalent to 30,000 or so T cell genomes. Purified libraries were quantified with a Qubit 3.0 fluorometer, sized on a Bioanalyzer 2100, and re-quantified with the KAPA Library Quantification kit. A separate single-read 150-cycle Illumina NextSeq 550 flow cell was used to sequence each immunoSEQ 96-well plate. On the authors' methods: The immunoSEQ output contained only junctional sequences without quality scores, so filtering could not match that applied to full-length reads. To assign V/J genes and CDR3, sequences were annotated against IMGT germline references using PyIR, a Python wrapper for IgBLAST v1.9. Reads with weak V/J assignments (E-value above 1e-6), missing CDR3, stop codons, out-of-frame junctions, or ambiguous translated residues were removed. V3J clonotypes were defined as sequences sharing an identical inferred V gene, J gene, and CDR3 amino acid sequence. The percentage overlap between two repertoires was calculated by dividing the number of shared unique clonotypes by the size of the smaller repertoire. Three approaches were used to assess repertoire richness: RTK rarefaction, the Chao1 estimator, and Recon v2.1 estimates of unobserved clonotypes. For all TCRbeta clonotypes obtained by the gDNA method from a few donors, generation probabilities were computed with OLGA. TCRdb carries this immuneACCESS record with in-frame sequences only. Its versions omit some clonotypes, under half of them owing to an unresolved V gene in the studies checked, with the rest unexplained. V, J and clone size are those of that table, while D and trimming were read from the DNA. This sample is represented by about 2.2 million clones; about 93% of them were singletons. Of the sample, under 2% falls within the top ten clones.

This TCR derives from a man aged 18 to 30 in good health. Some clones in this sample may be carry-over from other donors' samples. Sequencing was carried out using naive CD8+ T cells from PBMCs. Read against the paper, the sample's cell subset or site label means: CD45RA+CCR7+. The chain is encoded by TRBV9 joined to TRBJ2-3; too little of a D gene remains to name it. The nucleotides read TGTGCCAGCAGCGTACCGGAAGAAGAAGATACGCAGTATTTT. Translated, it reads CASSVPEEEDTQYF.